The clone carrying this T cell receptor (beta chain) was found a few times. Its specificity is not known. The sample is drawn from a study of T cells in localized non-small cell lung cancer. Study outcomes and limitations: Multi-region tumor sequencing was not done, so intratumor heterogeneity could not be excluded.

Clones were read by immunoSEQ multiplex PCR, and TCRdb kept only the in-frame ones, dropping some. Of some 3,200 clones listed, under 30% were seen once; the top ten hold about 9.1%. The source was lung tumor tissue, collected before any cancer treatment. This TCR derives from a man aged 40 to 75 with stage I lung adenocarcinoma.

In DNA, the CDR3 is TGTGCCTCCGCGGGACGTACCCCCTATGGCTACACCTTC. Its translation is CASAGRTPYGYTF. The chain employs TRBV6-8 and TRBJ1-2; D might be TRBD1 (5 bases). The V end lost 11 bases, the J end lost 4 bases, and 17 bases lay between the germline ends. Germline CDR1 is MNHGY and CDR2 is SAAAGT. The CDR3 is 13 residues long.